The next 15 T cell receptor beta chains were all read from a single sample in a study of T cells after yellow fever vaccination. TCRdb processed the 5' RACE reads anew with MiXCR; each CDR3 protein has one entry. The table lists roughly 340,000 distinct CDR3 sequences, roughly 8.7% of them singletons. The specimen comprised PBMCs, sampled on the day of the first yellow fever vaccination. Every receptor here comes from a man in his late teens or twenties who received the YFV17D yellow fever vaccine.

This clonotype was observed many times. V and J are TRBV5-1 and TRBJ2-5; 7 positions match TRBD1. This CDR3 comprises 17 residues. V trimming: 4 bases; J trimming: 1 base; junction bases outside the gene matches: 13. Looked up from germline, CDR1 is SGHRS and CDR2 is YFSETQ. The DNA for the CDR3 is TGCGCCAGCAGCCGGAAGGGACAGCTAGGGGCCCAAGAGACCCAGTACTTC. Its protein is CASSRKGQLGAQETQYF.

This clonotype was counted at least ten times. V and J are TRBV7-2 and TRBJ2-7, with D unclear. The germline V and J ends were trimmed by 0 bases and 2 bases, with 8 bases remaining between them. Germline V gene lookup returns CDR1 SGHTA and CDR2 FQGNSA. CDR3 size: 14 residues. The CDR3 spells CASSLAGFPYEQYF. CDR3 DNA sequence: TGTGCCAGCAGCTTAGCAGGGTTCCCCTACGAGCAGTACTTC.

A few counts support this clonotype. The CDR3 DNA follows: TGTGCCAGCAGCTTACGTACAGGGAGCTCCTACGAGCAGTACTTC. Encoded protein: CASSLRTGSSYEQYF. V usage is TRBV7-6 and J usage is TRBJ2-7, with a tentative D call TRBD1 (6 bases). The ends were cut back, 2 bases at V and 0 bases at J, with 11 bases in the middle. This CDR3 is built from 15 residues. The V gene's germline CDR1 is SGHVS and CDR2 FNYEAQ.

This clonotype was observed at least ten times. The chain joins TRBV12-3 or TRBV12-4 to TRBJ1-4; D is perhaps TRBD1 (5 bases). Trimming removed 6 bases from V and 13 bases from J, with 15 bases in between. There are 12 residues in the CDR3. The CDR3, as DNA: TGTGCCAGCAGCCCCGCCGGGGGGGGACTGTTTTTT. Amino acids: CASSPAGGGLFF.

The rearrangement uses TRBV7-2 and TRBJ1-3; D is ambiguous. Per germline, CDR1 SGHTA and CDR2 FQGNSA. Between the trimmed V and J ends, which lost 5 bases and 12 bases, there was a span of 17 bases. This CDR3 has 13 residues. Here the CDR3 reads CASSPSNSVSIYF. The CDR3 DNA is TGTGCCAGCAGCCCAAGCAACTCAGTAAGCATATATTTT.

This clonotype was detected only a few times. This chain joins TRBV3-1 and TRBJ2-7; no reliable D call. The CDR3 length is 14 residues. Per the germline V gene, CDR1 is LGHDT and CDR2 is YNNKEL (reference sequence). Trimming took 1 base from V and 5 from J, leaving 12 bases between them. As DNA, the CDR3 is TGTGCCAGCAGCCAAGCCGGCCTTAAGGACGAGCAGTACTTC. It translates to CASSQAGLKDEQYF.

This clonotype showed up just a few times. The chain has TRBV9 and TRBJ1-2; no definite D call. Germline loops: CDR1 SGDLS, CDR2 YYNGEE. The CDR3 consists of 14 residues. The V end was cut by 4 bases, the J end by 4 bases, with 14 bases between. The CDR3 sequence is CASSPLRGSYGYTF. CDR3 bases: TGTGCCAGCAGCCCCCTCCGGGGATCCTATGGCTACACCTTC.

This chain links TRBV7-2 with TRBJ2-3; 9 bases map to TRBD2. The germline V gene has CDR1 SGHTA and CDR2 FQGNSA. This CDR3 region has 15 residues. The J segment lost 6 bases and the V segment lost 2 bases, leaving 6 bases of the junction unmatched. This CDR3 reads CASSLSAGGRDTQYF. The CDR3, as DNA: TGTGCCAGCAGCTTATCCGCGGGGGGGCGGGATACGCAGTATTTT.

Only a few counts were recorded for this clonotype. This chain uses TRBV11-2 with TRBJ2-1, with D tentatively TRBD2 (6 bases). CDR1 SGHAT and CDR2 FQNNGV come from the germline V gene. V was clipped by 0 bases and J by 1 base, with 13 bases between them. This CDR3 has 17 amino acids. CDR3 sequence (DNA): TGTGCCAGCAGCTTAGAGACCGGACTAAAGTCCTACAATGAGCAGTTCTTC. Protein product: CASSLETGLKSYNEQFF. Using reference TRBV11-2 and TRBJ2-1 for the parts outside the CDR3, the full variable domain is EAGVAQSPRYKIIEKRQSVAFWCNPISGHATLYWYQQILGQGPKLLIQFQNNGVVDDSQLPKDRFSAERLKGVDSTLKIQPAKLEDSAVYLCASSLETGLKSYNEQFFGPGTRLTVL.

At least ten counts were recorded for this clonotype. The V and J genes are TRBV10-3 and TRBJ1-1; D is perhaps TRBD1 (5 bases). The V and J ends lost 6 bases and 1 base respectively, with 15 bases between them. The CDR3 totals 15 residues. The germline V gene has CDR1 ENHRY and CDR2 SYGVKD. The DNA for the CDR3 is TGTGCCATCAGCCAAACTGGGGACGCGAACACTGAAGCTTTCTTT. This gives the protein CAISQTGDANTEAFF.

This clonotype was counted many times. In nucleotides, the CDR3 is TGTGCCAGCAGGGACACCGCCCTAGGTGGCTACACCTTC. Translated: CASRDTALGGYTF. V and J are TRBV12-3 or TRBV12-4 and TRBJ1-2; D perhaps matches TRBD1 (5 bases). V gave up 6 bases and J gave up 7 bases, with 15 bases separating them. The CDR3 runs 13 residues.

The rearrangement uses TRBV4-3 and TRBJ1-5; D ambiguous. CDR3 size: 16 residues. V was clipped by 3 bases and J by 3 bases, with 15 bases between them. The V gene's germline CDR1 is LGHNA and CDR2 YSLEER. The CDR3 DNA reads as TGCGCCAGCAGCCAGGACGCGGGGAGCCTCAATCAGCCCCAGCATTTT. This encodes CASSQDAGSLNQPQHF.

This chain joins TRBV19 and TRBJ2-6, with unresolved D. CDR1 LNHDA and CDR2 SQIVND come from the germline V gene (reference sequence). V was cut by 1 base and J by 2 bases, with 6 bases left in between. CDR3 size: 15 residues. The CDR3 here is CASSIVSTGANVLTF. CDR3 in DNA: TGTGCCAGTAGTATAGTCTCGACTGGGGCCAACGTCCTGACTTTC. Together with reference TRBV19 and TRBJ2-6, the CDR3 gives the full variable domain: DGGITQSPKYLFRKEGQNVTLSCEQNLNHDAMYWYRQDPGQGLRLIYYSQIVNDFQKGDIAEGYSVSREKKESFPLTVTSAQKNPTAFYLCASSIVSTGANVLTFGAGSRLTVL.

This rearrangement joins TRBV6-2 or TRBV6-3 to TRBJ2-5, with D possibly matching TRBD2 (6 bases). The V and J ends lost 2 bases and 0 bases respectively, with 13 bases between them. In germline, CDR1 is MNHEY, CDR2 SVGEGT. This CDR3 region has 16 residues. The CDR3 DNA follows: TGTGCCAGCAGTTACGGGCTAGCGACGTACCAAGAGACCCAGTACTTC. It translates to CASSYGLATYQETQYF.

The chain combines TRBV6-6 with TRBJ1-5, with 7 positions matching TRBD1. V shed 6 bases and J 7 bases; nucleotides not matched to a gene: 6. The V gene's germline CDR1 is MNHNY and CDR2 SVGAGI (reference sequence). This CDR3 has 13 amino acids. The CDR3 sequence is CASSDQGEQPQHF. Here the CDR3 DNA reads TGTGCCAGCAGCGACCAGGGGGAACAGCCCCAGCATTTT.